The clone carrying this TCR beta chain was detected ten times or more. Its specificity is unknown. This record comes from a study of CD8 T cells in ankylosing spondylitis. Study outcomes and limitations: CD8+ cells made up the disease-linked clones, which were relatively rare in peripheral blood.

Each CDR3 protein gets one entry after TCRdb re-called the 5' RACE reads with MiXCR. Among a few hundred thousand distinct CDR3 sequences listed, 10% were seen once. This CDR3 spans 15 amino acids. The germline gives CDR1 SGHRS, CDR2 YFSETQ. V dropped 0 bases and J dropped 4 bases, with 10 bases sitting between them. The chain joins TRBV5-1 to TRBJ1-4; D is undetermined. The source of this sequence is a male donor with ankylosing spondylitis or in good health (not recorded which). The sample taken for sequencing was blood, either unsorted or a sorted T cell fraction (not recorded which). CDR3 DNA sequence: TGCGCCAGCAGCTTGGGGGAGGTTAATAATGAAAAACTGTTTTTT. This codes for CASSLGEVNNEKLFF.